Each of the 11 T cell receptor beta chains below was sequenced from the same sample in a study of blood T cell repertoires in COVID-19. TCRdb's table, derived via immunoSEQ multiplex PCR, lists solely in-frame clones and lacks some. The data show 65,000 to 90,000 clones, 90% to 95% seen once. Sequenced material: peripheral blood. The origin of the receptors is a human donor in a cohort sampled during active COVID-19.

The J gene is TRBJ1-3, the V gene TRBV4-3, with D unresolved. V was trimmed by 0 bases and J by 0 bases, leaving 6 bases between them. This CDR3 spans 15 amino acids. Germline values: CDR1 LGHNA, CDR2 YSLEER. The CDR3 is CASSQESNSGNTIYF. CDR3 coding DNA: TGCGCCAGCAGCCAAGAGTCAAACTCTGGAAACACCATATATTTT.

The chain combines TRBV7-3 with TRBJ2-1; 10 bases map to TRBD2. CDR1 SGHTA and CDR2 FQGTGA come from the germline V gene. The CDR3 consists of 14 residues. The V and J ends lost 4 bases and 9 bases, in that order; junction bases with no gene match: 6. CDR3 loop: CASSSGTSAAEQFF. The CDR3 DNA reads TGTGCCAGCAGCTCCGGGACTAGCGCGGCTGAGCAGTTCTTC.

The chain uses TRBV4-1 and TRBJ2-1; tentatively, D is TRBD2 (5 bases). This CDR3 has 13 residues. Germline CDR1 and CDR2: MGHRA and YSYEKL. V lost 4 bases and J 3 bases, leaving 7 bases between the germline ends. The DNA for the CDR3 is TGCGCCAGCAGCCTCGGGGACTACAATGAGCAGTTCTTC. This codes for CASSLGDYNEQFF.

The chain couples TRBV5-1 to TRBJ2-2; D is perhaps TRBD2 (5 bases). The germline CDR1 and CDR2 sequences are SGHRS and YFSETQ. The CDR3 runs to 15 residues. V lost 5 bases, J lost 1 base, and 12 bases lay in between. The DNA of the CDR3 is TGCGCCAGCAGTGGGGAGAGCGTGAACACCGGGGAGCTGTTTTTT. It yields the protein CASSGESVNTGELFF. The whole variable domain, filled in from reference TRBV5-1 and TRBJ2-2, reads KAGVTQTPRYLIKTRGQQVTLSCSPISGHRSVSWYQQTPGQGLQFLFEYFSETQRNKGNFPGRFSGRQFSNSRSEMNVSTLELGDSALYLCASSGESVNTGELFFGEGSRLTVL.

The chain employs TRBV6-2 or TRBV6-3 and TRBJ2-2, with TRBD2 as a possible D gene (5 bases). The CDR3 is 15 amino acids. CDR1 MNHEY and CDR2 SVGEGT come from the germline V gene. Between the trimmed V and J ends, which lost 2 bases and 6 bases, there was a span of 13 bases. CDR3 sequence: CASSYIRFGAGELFF. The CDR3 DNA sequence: TGTGCCAGCAGTTACATTAGGTTCGGGGCCGGGGAGCTGTTTTTT.

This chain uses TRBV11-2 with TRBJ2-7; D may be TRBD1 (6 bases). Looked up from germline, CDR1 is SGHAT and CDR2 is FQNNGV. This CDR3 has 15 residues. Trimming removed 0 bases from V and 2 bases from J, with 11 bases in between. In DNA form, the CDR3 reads TGTGCCAGCAGCTTAGAACAGGGTGTTCCCTACGAGCAGTACTTC. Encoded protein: CASSLEQGVPYEQYF. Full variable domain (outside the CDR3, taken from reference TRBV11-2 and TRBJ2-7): EAGVAQSPRYKIIEKRQSVAFWCNPISGHATLYWYQQILGQGPKLLIQFQNNGVVDDSQLPKDRFSAERLKGVDSTLKIQPAKLEDSAVYLCASSLEQGVPYEQYFGPGTRLTVT.

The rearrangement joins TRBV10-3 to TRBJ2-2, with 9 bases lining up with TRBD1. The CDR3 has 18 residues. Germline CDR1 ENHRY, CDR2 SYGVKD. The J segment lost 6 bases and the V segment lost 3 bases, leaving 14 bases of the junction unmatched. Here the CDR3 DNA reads TGTGCCATCAGTGACCCTGAACCGGGACAGGGTCTTCCCGGGGAGCTGTTTTTT. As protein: CAISDPEPGQGLPGELFF.

The CDR3 loop reads CASSPPGGGGYTF. The DNA for the CDR3 is TGTGCCAGCAGCCCACCCGGCGGGGGTGGCTACACCTTC. The genes are TRBV7-3 and TRBJ1-2; weak D call: TRBD1 (5 bases). This CDR3 comprises 13 residues. V lost 5 bases and J lost 7, with 14 bases in between. Per the germline V gene, CDR1 is SGHTA and CDR2 is FQGTGA.

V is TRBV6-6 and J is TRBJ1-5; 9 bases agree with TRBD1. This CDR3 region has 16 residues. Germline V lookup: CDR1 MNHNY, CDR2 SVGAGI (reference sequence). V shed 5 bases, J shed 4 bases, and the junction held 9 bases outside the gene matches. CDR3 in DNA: TGTGCCAGCAGTCCTCCGGGACAGGGACCAAATCAGCCCCAGCATTTT. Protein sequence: CASSPPGQGPNQPQHF.

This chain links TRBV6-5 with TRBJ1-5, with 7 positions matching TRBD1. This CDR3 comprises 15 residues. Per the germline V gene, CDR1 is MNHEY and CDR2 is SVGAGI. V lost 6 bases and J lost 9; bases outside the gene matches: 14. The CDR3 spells CASSSTGYESRPQHF. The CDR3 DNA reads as TGTGCCAGCAGCTCGACAGGGTACGAAAGTCGGCCCCAGCATTTT.

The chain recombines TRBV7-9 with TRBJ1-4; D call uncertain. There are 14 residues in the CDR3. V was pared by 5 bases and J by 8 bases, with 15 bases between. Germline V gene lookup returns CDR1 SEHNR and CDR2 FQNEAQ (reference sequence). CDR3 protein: CASSPRARNEKLFF. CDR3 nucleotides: TGTGCCAGCAGCCCCCGAGCCAGGAACGAAAAACTGTTTTTT.